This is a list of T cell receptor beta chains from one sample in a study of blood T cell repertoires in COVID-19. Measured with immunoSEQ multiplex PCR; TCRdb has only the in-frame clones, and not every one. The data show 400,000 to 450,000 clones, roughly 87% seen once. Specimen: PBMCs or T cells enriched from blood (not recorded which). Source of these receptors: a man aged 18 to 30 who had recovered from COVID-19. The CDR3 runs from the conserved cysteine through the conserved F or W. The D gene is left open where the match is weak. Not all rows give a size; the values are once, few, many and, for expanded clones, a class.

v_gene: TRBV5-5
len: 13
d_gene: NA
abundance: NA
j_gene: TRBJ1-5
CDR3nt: TGTGCCAGCAGCTGGGGAGGGAGACAGCCCCAGCATTTT
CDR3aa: CASSWGGRQPQHF

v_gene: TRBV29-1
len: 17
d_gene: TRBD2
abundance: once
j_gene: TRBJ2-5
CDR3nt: TGCAGCGTTGAAGACTACATTGTAATAGCGGGAGACGAGACCCAGTACTTC
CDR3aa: CSVEDYIVIAGDETQYF

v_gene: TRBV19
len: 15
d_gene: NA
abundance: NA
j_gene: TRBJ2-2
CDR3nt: TGTGCCAGTAGTATAAGGGGTGAAGGTACCGGGGAGCTGTTTTTT
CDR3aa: CASSIRGEGTGELFF

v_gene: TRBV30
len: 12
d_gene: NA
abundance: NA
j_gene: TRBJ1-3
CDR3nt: TGTGCCTGGAGTGTATCTCCAAACACCATATATTTT
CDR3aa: CAWSVSPNTIYF

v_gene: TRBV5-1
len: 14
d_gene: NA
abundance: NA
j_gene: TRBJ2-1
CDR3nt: TGCGCCAGCAGCCCCGACACCCTAAACAATGAGCAGTTCTTC
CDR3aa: CASSPDTLNNEQFF

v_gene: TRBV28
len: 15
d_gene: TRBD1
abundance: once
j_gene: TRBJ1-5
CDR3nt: TGTGCCAGCGGGGACAGGACTTATAGCAATCAGCCCCAGCATTTT
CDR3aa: CASGDRTYSNQPQHF

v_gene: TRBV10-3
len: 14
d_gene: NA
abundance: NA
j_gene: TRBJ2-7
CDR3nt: TGTGCCATCAGTGAGTCCCCTAGCGCCTACGAGCAGTACTTC
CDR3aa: CAISESPSAYEQYF

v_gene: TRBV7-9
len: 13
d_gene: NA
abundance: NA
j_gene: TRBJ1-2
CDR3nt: TGTGCCAGCAGCCCTCAGGGTAACTATGGCTACACCTTC
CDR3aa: CASSPQGNYGYTF

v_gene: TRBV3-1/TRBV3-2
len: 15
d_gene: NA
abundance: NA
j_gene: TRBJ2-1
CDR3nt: TGTGCCAGCAGCCACTTTAGCGGTTCCTACAATGAGCAGTTCTTC
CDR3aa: CASSHFSGSYNEQFF

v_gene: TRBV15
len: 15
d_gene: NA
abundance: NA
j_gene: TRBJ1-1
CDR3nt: TGTGCCACCAGCGAATCCCCAAATGTAGGGGAAGAAGCTTTCTTT
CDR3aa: CATSESPNVGEEAFF

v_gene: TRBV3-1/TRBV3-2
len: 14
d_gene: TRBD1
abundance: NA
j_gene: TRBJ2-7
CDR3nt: TGTGCCAGCAGCCAAGATGGACAGGGTCGGGAGCAGTACTTC
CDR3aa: CASSQDGQGREQYF

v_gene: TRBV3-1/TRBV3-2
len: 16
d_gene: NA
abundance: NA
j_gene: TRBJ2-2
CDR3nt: TGTGCCAGCAGCCAAGATGGCGCAGCCAGGCCCGGGGAGCTGTTTTTT
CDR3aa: CASSQDGAARPGELFF

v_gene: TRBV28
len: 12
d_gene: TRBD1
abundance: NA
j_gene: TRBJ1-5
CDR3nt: TGTGCCAGCAGTTTAACAGGGGGGCCCCAGCATTTT
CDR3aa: CASSLTGGPQHF

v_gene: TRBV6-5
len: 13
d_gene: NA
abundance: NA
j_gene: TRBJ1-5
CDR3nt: TGTGCCAGCCGATGGGGGCGGGATCAGCCCCAGCATTTT
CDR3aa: CASRWGRDQPQHF

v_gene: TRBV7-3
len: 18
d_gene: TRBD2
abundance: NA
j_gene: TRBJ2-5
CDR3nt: TGTGCCAGCAGCTTAAGAAATCGGCTAGCGGGAATCCAAGAGACCCAGTACTTC
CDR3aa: CASSLRNRLAGIQETQYF

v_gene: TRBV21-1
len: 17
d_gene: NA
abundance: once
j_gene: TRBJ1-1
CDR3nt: TGTGCCAGCAGCAAAGCGCTTTCCGAGGACATGAACACTGAAGCTTTCTTT
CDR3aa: CASSKALSEDMNTEAFF

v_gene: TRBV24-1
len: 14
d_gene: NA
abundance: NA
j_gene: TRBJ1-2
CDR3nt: TGTGCCACCAGTGACCAAACAGTAGGCTATGGCTACACCTTC
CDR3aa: CATSDQTVGYGYTF

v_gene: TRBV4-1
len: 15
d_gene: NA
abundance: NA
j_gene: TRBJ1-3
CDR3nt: TGCGCCAGCGCCTACAGGGAAGGGTCTGGAAACACCATATATTTT
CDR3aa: CASAYREGSGNTIYF

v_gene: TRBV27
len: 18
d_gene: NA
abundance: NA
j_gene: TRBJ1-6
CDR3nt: TGTGCCAGCAGTTCACGCGACCCGAGGACAGCATATAATTCACCCCTCCACTTT
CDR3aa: CASSSRDPRTAYNSPLHF

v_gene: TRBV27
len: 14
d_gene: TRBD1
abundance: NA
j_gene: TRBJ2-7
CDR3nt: TGTGCCAGCAGTCCGGGGACAGCTACCTACGAGCAGTACTTC
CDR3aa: CASSPGTATYEQYF

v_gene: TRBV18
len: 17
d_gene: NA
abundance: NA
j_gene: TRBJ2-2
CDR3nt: TGTGCCAGCTCACCAATGAGCGTCCAGGGCCACACCGGGGAGCTGTTTTTT
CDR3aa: CASSPMSVQGHTGELFF

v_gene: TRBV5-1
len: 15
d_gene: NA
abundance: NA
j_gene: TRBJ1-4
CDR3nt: TGCGCCAGCAGCTTGGTGCCAGGCATGGATGAAAAACTGTTTTTT
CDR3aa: CASSLVPGMDEKLFF

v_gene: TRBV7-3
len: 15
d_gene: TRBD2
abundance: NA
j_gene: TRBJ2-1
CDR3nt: TGTGCCAGCAGCTTAACGGCGGGAGGGAACAATGAGCAGTTCTTC
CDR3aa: CASSLTAGGNNEQFF

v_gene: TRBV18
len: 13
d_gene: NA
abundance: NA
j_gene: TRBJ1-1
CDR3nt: TGTGCCAGCTCACGAGAAGCGAACACTGAAGCTTTCTTT
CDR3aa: CASSREANTEAFF

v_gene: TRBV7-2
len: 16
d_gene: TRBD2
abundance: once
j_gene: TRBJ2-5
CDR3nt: TGTGCCAGCAGCTCCCAGTCAGCGGGGGCACAAGAGACCCAGTACTTC
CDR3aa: CASSSQSAGAQETQYF

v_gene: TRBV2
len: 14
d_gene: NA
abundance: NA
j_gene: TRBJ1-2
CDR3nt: TGTGCCAGCAGTGGACGGGGATTAAAAGGGGGCTACACCTTC
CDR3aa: CASSGRGLKGGYTF

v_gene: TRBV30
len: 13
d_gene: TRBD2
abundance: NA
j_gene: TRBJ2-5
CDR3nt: TGTGCCTGGCGGAATAGCGGCGGGGGGACCCAGTACTTC
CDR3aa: CAWRNSGGGTQYF

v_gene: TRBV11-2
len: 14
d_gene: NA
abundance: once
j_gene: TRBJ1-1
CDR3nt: TGTGCCAGCAGCCCCACCGTCGGGAACACTGAAGCTTTCTTT
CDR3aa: CASSPTVGNTEAFF

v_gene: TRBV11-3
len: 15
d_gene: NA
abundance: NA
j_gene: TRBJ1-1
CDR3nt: TGTGCCAGCAGCTTAGATAGGGGTCGGAACACTGAAGCTTTCTTT
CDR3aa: CASSLDRGRNTEAFF

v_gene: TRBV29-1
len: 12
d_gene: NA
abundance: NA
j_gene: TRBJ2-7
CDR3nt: TGCAGCGTTAAACGAACGGACTGGGAGCAGTACTTC
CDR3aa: CSVKRTDWEQYF

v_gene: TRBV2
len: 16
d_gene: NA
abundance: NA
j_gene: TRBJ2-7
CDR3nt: TGTGCCAGCAGTGAAAGGTATGGGAGCGTCCGCTCCGAGCAGTACTTC
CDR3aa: CASSERYGSVRSEQYF

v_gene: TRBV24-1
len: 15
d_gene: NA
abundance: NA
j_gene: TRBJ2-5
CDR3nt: TGTGCCACCAGTGATTCCCGACAGCTCCAAGAGACCCAGTACTTC
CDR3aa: CATSDSRQLQETQYF

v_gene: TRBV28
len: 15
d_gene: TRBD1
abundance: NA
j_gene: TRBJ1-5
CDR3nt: TGTGCCAGCTCTGGCAGGGGGGCGGGTGATCAGCCCCAGCATTTT
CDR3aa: CASSGRGAGDQPQHF

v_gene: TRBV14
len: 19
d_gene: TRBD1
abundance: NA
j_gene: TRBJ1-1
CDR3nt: TGTGCCAGCACCAAGAGAGGTAGGGGACAGGCCTTCGATTTCACTGAAGCTTTCTTT
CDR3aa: CASTKRGRGQAFDFTEAFF

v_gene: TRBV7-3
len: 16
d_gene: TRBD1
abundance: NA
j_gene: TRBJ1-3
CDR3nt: TGTGCCAGCAGCTTAACCGCAGGGGGAAGTGGAAACACCATATATTTT
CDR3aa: CASSLTAGGSGNTIYF

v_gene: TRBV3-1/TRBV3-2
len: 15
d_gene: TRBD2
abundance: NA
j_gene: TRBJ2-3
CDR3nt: TGTGCCAGCAGTCCGGGGGGAAGAGGAACAGATACGCAGTATTTT
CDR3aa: CASSPGGRGTDTQYF

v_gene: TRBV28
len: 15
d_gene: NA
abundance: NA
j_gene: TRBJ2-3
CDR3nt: TGTGCCAGCAGGATTCAGGGGAACGGTCCAGATACGCAGTATTTT
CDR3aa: CASRIQGNGPDTQYF

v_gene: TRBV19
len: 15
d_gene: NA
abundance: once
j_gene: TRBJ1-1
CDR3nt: TGTGCCAGTAGAAACGGGGGGTCCATGAACACTGAAGCTTTCTTT
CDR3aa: CASRNGGSMNTEAFF

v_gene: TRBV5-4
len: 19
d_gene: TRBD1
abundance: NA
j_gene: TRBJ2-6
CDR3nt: TGTGCCAGCAGCCCGGGGGGACAGGGGGGCCTCTCTGGGGCCAACGTCCTGACTTTC
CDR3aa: CASSPGGQGGLSGANVLTF

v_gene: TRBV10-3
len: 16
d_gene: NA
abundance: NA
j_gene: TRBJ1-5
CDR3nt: TGTGCCGAACCTCGGACAGCTTACATTAGCAATCAGCCCCAGCATTTT
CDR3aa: CAEPRTAYISNQPQHF

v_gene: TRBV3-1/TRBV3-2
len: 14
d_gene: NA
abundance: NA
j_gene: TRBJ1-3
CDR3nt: TGTGCCAGCAGCCCCCGGACAGACGGAAACACCATATATTTT
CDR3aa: CASSPRTDGNTIYF

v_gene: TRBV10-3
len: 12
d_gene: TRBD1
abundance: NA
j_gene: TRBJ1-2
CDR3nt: TGTGCCATCAGACGACAGGGCTATGGCTACACCTTC
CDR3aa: CAIRRQGYGYTF

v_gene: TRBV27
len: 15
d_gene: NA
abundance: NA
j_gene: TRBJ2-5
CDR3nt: TGTGCCAGCAGTTTGTCCCGTGGACAAAGAGAGACCCAGTACTTC
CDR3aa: CASSLSRGQRETQYF

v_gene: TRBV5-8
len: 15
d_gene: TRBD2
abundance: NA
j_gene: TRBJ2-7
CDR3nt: TGTGCCAGCAGCCGGGGCGGGGGGCAAGGAGACGAGCAGTACTTC
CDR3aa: CASSRGGGQGDEQYF

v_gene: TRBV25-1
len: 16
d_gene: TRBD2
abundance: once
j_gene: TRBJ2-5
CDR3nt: TGTGCCAGCAGTGTACTAGCGGGAGGCGGTGGAGAGACCCAGTACTTC
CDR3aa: CASSVLAGGGGETQYF

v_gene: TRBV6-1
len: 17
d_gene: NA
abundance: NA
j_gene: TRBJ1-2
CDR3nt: TGTGCCAGCAGTGAAATGGCCCTCGGCGTGGGCAACTATGGCTACACCTTC
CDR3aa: CASSEMALGVGNYGYTF

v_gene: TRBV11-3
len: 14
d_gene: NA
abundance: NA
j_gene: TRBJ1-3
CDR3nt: TGTGCCAGCAGCCTTGGGAGGGCTGGAAACACCATATATTTT
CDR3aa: CASSLGRAGNTIYF

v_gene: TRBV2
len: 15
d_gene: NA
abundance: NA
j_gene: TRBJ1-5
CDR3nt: TGTGCCAGCAGTGGGGGCAGACATAGCAATCAGCCCCAGCATTTT
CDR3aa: CASSGGRHSNQPQHF

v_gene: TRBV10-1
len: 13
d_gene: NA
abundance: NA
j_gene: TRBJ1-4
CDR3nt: TGCGCCAGCAGTGGACACCTTAATGAAAAACTGTTTTTT
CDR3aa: CASSGHLNEKLFF

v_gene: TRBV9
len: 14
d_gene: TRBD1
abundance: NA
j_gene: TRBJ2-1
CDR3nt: TGTGCCAGCATGGCAGGGGGCGACGGTGGTGAGCAGTTCTTC
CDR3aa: CASMAGGDGGEQFF

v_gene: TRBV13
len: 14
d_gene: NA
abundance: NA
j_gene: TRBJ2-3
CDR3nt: TGTGCCAGCAGCGAAGACTCCAGCACAGATACGCAGTATTTT
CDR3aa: CASSEDSSTDTQYF